The 3 T cell receptor beta chains below all came from one sample that was sequenced in a study of blood T cell repertoires in COVID-19. Generated by immunoSEQ multiplex PCR, the TCRdb table keeps only in-frame clones and is missing some. The repertoire includes tens of thousands of clones, 70% to 90% of them detected once, and under 5% sits in the top ten. Material: peripheral blood. These receptors came from a man in his fifties or sixties with COVID-19, enrolled during active disease.

This clone was recorded only once. The genes are TRBV3-1 (or the pseudogene TRBV3-2) and TRBJ2-2, with D possibly TRBD1 on 5 matching bases. V was pared by 8 bases and J by 2 bases, with 12 bases between. Germline V gene sequence: CDR1 LGHDT, CDR2 YNNKEL (reference sequence). The CDR3 covers 14 residues. Here the CDR3 DNA reads TGTGCCAGCCTATCGACAGCCAACACCGGGGAGCTGTTTTTT. Translating it yields CASLSTANTGELFF.

Only a few counts were recorded for this clone. The rearrangement uses TRBV6-2 or TRBV6-3 and TRBJ1-5; 7 bases map to TRBD1. V shed 2 bases, J shed 4 bases, and the junction held 5 bases outside the gene matches. This CDR3 is built from 15 residues. The germline V gene has CDR1 MNHEY and CDR2 SVGEGT. DNA of the CDR3: TGTGCCAGCAGTTACATCCCACAGGGGAATCAGCCCCAGCATTTT. Translating gives CASSYIPQGNQPQHF.

The chain links TRBV19 to TRBJ1-5; maybe TRBD1 (5 bases). Per germline, CDR1 LNHDA and CDR2 SQIVND (reference sequence). The CDR3 is 14 residues long. Trimming shortened V by 10 bases and J by 7 bases, and 20 bases separated the two germline ends. The DNA for the CDR3 is TGTGCCACCTCCGTACAGGAATATAGACAGCCCCAGCATTTT. Protein: CATSVQEYRQPQHF.